The rows below give T cell receptor beta chains drawn from one sample of a study of control samples from healthy donors and cancer patients. Profiled with immunoSEQ multiplex PCR; TCRdb holds only in-frame clones, not every one. The table records approximately 170,000 clones, around 90% of them present only once. Sequencing used blood. These receptors came from a woman aged 50 to 65 in good health. The CDR3 runs from the conserved cysteine through the conserved F or W. The D gene is left open where the match is weak. Rows give clone size only sometimes, using once, few, many, or a class for an expanded clone.

j_call: TRBJ1-1; clone_size: .; v_call: TRBV3-1/TRBV3-2; d_call: .; cdr3_aa: CASSQKSLWDTEAFF; cdr3_nt: TGTGCCAGCAGCCAGAAATCGCTCTGGGACACTGAAGCTTTCTTT
j_call: TRBJ1-2; clone_size: once; v_call: TRBV5-1; d_call: .; cdr3_aa: CASSGGSQYHGYTF; cdr3_nt: TGCGCCAGCAGCGGAGGATCACAGTACCATGGCTACACCTTC
j_call: TRBJ1-1; clone_size: .; v_call: TRBV6-4; d_call: .; cdr3_aa: CASPPGWDTEAFF; cdr3_nt: TGTGCCAGCCCGCCAGGATGGGACACTGAAGCTTTCTTT
j_call: TRBJ2-3; clone_size: .; v_call: TRBV9; d_call: .; cdr3_aa: CASSLGDSTDTQYF; cdr3_nt: TGTGCCAGCAGCCTCGGGGATAGCACAGATACGCAGTATTTT
j_call: TRBJ1-1; clone_size: .; v_call: TRBV30; d_call: .; cdr3_aa: CAWSVAGFYTEAFF; cdr3_nt: TGTGCCTGGAGTGTTGCCGGGTTCTACACTGAAGCTTTCTTT
j_call: TRBJ1-4; clone_size: .; v_call: TRBV30; d_call: .; cdr3_aa: CAWSQTGRSNEKLFF; cdr3_nt: TGTGCCTGGAGCCAAACGGGGAGGTCTAATGAAAAACTGTTTTTT
j_call: TRBJ2-7; clone_size: .; v_call: TRBV5-4; d_call: TRBD1; cdr3_aa: CASSSGQVLYEQYF; cdr3_nt: TGTGCCAGCAGTTCAGGACAGGTTCTCTACGAGCAGTACTTC
j_call: TRBJ2-4; clone_size: .; v_call: TRBV14; d_call: TRBD1; cdr3_aa: CASSQTGAGLAKNIQYF; cdr3_nt: TGTGCCAGCAGCCAAACAGGGGCCGGCCTAGCCAAAAACATTCAGTACTTC
j_call: TRBJ1-4; clone_size: .; v_call: TRBV20-1; d_call: .; cdr3_aa: CSASFGGEKLFF; cdr3_nt: TGCAGTGCTAGTTTCGGTGGGGAAAAACTGTTTTTT
j_call: TRBJ2-7; clone_size: .; v_call: TRBV13; d_call: .; cdr3_aa: CASSLTGRGGVGEQYF; cdr3_nt: TGTGCCAGCAGCTTAACGGGGCGCGGGGGCGTGGGGGAGCAGTACTTC
j_call: TRBJ2-7; clone_size: .; v_call: TRBV28; d_call: .; cdr3_aa: CASSLASRGNPSYEQYF; cdr3_nt: TGTGCCAGCAGTTTGGCCTCCCGGGGAAACCCCTCCTACGAGCAGTACTTC
j_call: TRBJ1-5; clone_size: .; v_call: TRBV28; d_call: .; cdr3_aa: CASKIRDSNQPQHF; cdr3_nt: TGTGCCAGCAAAATCCGGGACAGCAATCAGCCCCAGCATTTT
j_call: TRBJ1-6; clone_size: once; v_call: TRBV7-2; d_call: .; cdr3_aa: CASSLGMGSSPLHF; cdr3_nt: TGTGCCAGCAGCTTAGGGATGGGGAGTTCACCCCTCCACTTT
j_call: TRBJ1-5; clone_size: once; v_call: TRBV7-9; d_call: .; cdr3_aa: CASSLGGSKQPQHF; cdr3_nt: TGTGCCAGCAGCTTAGGGGGTAGTAAGCAGCCCCAGCATTTT
j_call: TRBJ2-1; clone_size: .; v_call: TRBV18; d_call: TRBD2; cdr3_aa: CASSPGLAGRSEQFF; cdr3_nt: TGTGCCAGCTCCCCGGGACTAGCGGGACGGAGTGAGCAGTTCTTC
j_call: TRBJ1-5; clone_size: once; v_call: TRBV24-1; d_call: .; cdr3_aa: CATSKKGTGNQPQHF; cdr3_nt: TGTGCCACCAGTAAAAAGGGAACGGGCAATCAGCCCCAGCATTTT
j_call: TRBJ2-1; clone_size: .; v_call: TRBV5-1; d_call: .; cdr3_aa: CASSLGLENEQFF; cdr3_nt: TGCGCCAGCAGCTTGGGGCTAGAAAATGAGCAGTTCTTC
j_call: TRBJ2-1; clone_size: .; v_call: TRBV7-9; d_call: TRBD2; cdr3_aa: CASSSLGTSGNEQFF; cdr3_nt: TGTGCCAGCAGCTCCTTAGGGACTAGCGGGAATGAGCAGTTCTTC
j_call: TRBJ1-1; clone_size: .; v_call: TRBV2; d_call: .; cdr3_aa: CASRGDGEAFF; cdr3_nt: TGTGCCAGCAGGGGGGACGGAGAAGCTTTCTTT
j_call: TRBJ2-7; clone_size: .; v_call: TRBV5-1; d_call: .; cdr3_aa: CASSLRGSPYEQYF; cdr3_nt: TGCGCCAGCAGCTTGAGGGGTAGTCCCTACGAGCAGTACTTC
j_call: TRBJ2-4; clone_size: .; v_call: TRBV5-4; d_call: TRBD2; cdr3_aa: CASSWGGSGFNLAKNIQYF; cdr3_nt: TGTGCCAGCAGCTGGGGAGGTAGCGGGTTTAACTTAGCCAAAAACATTCAGTACTTC
j_call: TRBJ1-4; clone_size: .; v_call: TRBV6-5; d_call: TRBD1; cdr3_aa: CASGRTGPREKLFF; cdr3_nt: TGTGCCAGCGGAAGGACAGGGCCTAGAGAAAAACTGTTTTTT
j_call: TRBJ2-1; clone_size: .; v_call: TRBV5-1; d_call: .; cdr3_aa: CASSLAGTPATNEQFF; cdr3_nt: TGCGCCAGCAGCTTGGCCGGGACTCCCGCGACTAATGAGCAGTTCTTC
j_call: TRBJ1-6; clone_size: .; v_call: TRBV2; d_call: .; cdr3_aa: CASGIWEESPLHF; cdr3_nt: TGTGCCAGCGGGATTTGGGAGGAATCACCCCTCCACTTT